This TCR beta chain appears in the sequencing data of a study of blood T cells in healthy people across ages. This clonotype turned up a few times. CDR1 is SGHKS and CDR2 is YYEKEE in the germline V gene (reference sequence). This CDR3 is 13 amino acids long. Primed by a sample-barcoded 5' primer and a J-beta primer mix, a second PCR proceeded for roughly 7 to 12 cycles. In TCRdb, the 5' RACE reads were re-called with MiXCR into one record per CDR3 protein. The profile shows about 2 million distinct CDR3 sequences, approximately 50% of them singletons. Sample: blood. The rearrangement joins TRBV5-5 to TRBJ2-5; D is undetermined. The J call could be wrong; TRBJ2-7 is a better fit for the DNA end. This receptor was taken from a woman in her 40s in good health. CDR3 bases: TGTGCCAGCAGCTTGTATAGGCAGGACGAGCAGTACTTC. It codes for CASSLYRQDEQYF.